What follows are 25 T cell receptor beta chains derived from one specimen sequenced in a study of T cells expressing NK-cell markers. TCRdb reprocessed the 5' RACE reads and reports one entry per CDR3 protein, with no DNA. This sample's table has approximately 550,000 distinct CDR3 sequences. The sequenced material came from blood T cells: a sorted CD56 or NKG2C T cell subset, CD4+ or CD8+ T cells, or bulk PBMC T cells (not recorded which). These TCRs come from a man aged 18-30 years in good health.

The genes are TRBV20-1 and TRBJ2-5. This CDR3 comprises 11 residues. The germline V gene encodes CDR1 DFQATT and CDR2 SNEGSKA (reference sequence). The CDR3 loop is CSAIGRETQYF.

V gene TRBV7-2 combines with J gene TRBJ2-1. The CDR3 has 13 amino acids. Germline assignment: CDR1 SGHTA and CDR2 FQGNSA. This CDR3 reads CASALGVWNEQFF.

This chain links TRBV13 with TRBJ1-5; the D call from TCRdb, TRBD1, cannot be confirmed without DNA. The CDR3 is made up of 16 amino acids. From germline, CDR1 is PRHDT and CDR2 FYEKMQ (reference sequence). CDR3: CASSLGDRGYNQPQHF.

The rearrangement links TRBV24-1 to TRBJ2-1; TCRdb returns TRBD1, unconfirmable since there is no DNA. This CDR3 has 11 residues. CDR1 is KGHDR and CDR2 is SFDVKD in the germline V gene. The CDR3 sequence: CATSDGAGQFF.

The rearrangement uses TRBV6-2 or TRBV6-3 and TRBJ1-5; TCRdb designates TRBD1, a call that cannot be tested without DNA. CDR1 and CDR2 (germline): MNHEY, SVGEGT. The CDR3 has 15 amino acids. The CDR3 spells CASSYKGIKGQPQHF.

This chain's CDR3 is CASSQDVPGSSYNEQFF. The V gene is TRBV3-1, the J gene TRBJ2-1; TCRdb proposes TRBD1, but this gene call is untestable without DNA. This CDR3 region has 17 residues. The germline V gene encodes CDR1 LGHDT and CDR2 YNNKEL (reference sequence).

The chain has TRBV20-1 and TRBJ2-7; TCRdb picks TRBD2, but there is no DNA to check that call. This CDR3 has 13 amino acids. Germline V gene sequence: CDR1 DFQATT, CDR2 SNEGSKA (reference sequence). The CDR3 spells CSAPKGGSFEQYF.

The chain couples TRBV24-1 to TRBJ2-3; TCRdb picks TRBD1, but there is no DNA to check that call. The CDR3 is made up of 16 amino acids. Germline V gene lookup returns CDR1 KGHDR and CDR2 SFDVKD. The CDR3 protein is CATSDPRDRASDTQYF.

The chain is built from TRBV12-5 and TRBJ2-2; with no DNA, the TCRdb D assignment of TRBD1 cannot be verified. This CDR3 contains 15 residues. CDR1 and CDR2 from the germline V gene are LGHNT and FRNRAP. The CDR3 loop is CASGSLNDDTGELFF.

The chain joins TRBV20-1 to TRBJ2-7. This CDR3 region has 15 residues. CDR1 and CDR2 (germline): DFQATT, SNEGSKA (reference sequence). CDR3 loop: CSARPTIHNSYEQYF.

The chain is built from TRBV27 and TRBJ2-5; TCRdb calls TRBD2, which cannot be checked without DNA. CDR1 is MNHEY and CDR2 is SMNVEV in the germline V gene (reference sequence). The CDR3 runs to 14 residues. CDR3 loop: CASSWASPQETQYF.

This chain links TRBV3-1 with TRBJ1-1. The germline V gene encodes CDR1 LGHDT and CDR2 YNNKEL (reference sequence). The CDR3 consists of 16 residues. The chain's CDR3 is CASSQRHATQVTEAFF.

The rearrangement joins TRBV29-1 to TRBJ2-7; TCRdb's D call, TRBD2, is unchecked because there is no DNA. CDR3 length equals 15 residues. Germline CDR1 is SQVTM and CDR2 is ANQGSEA. The CDR3 here is CSVLPGLAGADEQYF.

The rearrangement uses TRBV10-3 and TRBJ2-3; the TCRdb call, TRBD1, lacks DNA for checking. Germline V gene sequence: CDR1 ENHRY, CDR2 SYGVKD. CDR3 length: 15 residues. The CDR3 protein is CAISEPGSRTDTQYF.

J is TRBJ1-4 and V is TRBV5-1; the D call from TCRdb, TRBD1, cannot be confirmed without DNA. The CDR3 spans 14 residues. Germline V gene sequence: CDR1 SGHRS, CDR2 YFSETQ. CDR3 protein: CASSIGQGWEKLFF.

The J gene is TRBJ1-1, the V gene TRBV6-2 or TRBV6-3; the D call from TCRdb, TRBD1, cannot be confirmed without DNA. This CDR3 has 13 amino acids. Germline V lookup: CDR1 MNHEY, CDR2 SVGEGT. CDR3 protein: CASNHRGRTEAFF.

The V call is TRBV14, the J call TRBJ2-1. CDR1 SGHDN and CDR2 FVKESK come from the germline V gene. This CDR3 comprises 14 residues. CDR3 sequence: CASSQDEDYNEQFF.

This sequence joins TRBV5-1 and TRBJ1-2; TCRdb's D call of TRBD1 is untestable without DNA. This CDR3 spans 15 amino acids. Germline CDR1 and CDR2: SGHRS and YFSETQ. This CDR3 is CASSLAMGTAYGYTF. Complete variable domain (other parts from reference TRBV5-1 and TRBJ1-2): KAGVTQTPRYLIKTRGQQVTLSCSPISGHRSVSWYQQTPGQGLQFLFEYFSETQRNKGNFPGRFSGRQFSNSRSEMNVSTLELGDSALYLCASSLAMGTAYGYTFGSGTRLTVV.

The V call is TRBV3-1, the J call TRBJ2-3. The germline V gene has CDR1 LGHDT and CDR2 YNNKEL (reference sequence). This CDR3 contains 16 residues. This CDR3 is CASSQVAASSTDTQYF.

The chain joins TRBV20-1 to TRBJ2-1; checking the TCRdb D call of TRBD2 is not possible without DNA. CDR3 length: 16 amino acids. The germline gives CDR1 DFQATT, CDR2 SNEGSKA (reference sequence). CDR3 protein: CSARISTGGRVNEQFF.

The rearrangement uses TRBV30 and TRBJ2-3; no DNA is available, so the TRBD1 call from TCRdb remains unchecked. The CDR3 extends over 15 amino acids. The germline gives CDR1 GTSNPN, CDR2 SVGIG (reference sequence). CDR3 residues: CAWSTGQGKTDTQYF.

The chain employs TRBV5-1 and TRBJ1-1. This CDR3 has 11 amino acids. Looked up from germline, CDR1 is SGHRS and CDR2 is YFSETQ. The CDR3 protein is CASTAGFEAFF.

The CDR3 sequence is CASSQVLAGAPGDTQYF. V gene TRBV4-1 combines with J gene TRBJ2-3; the D call of TRBD2 rests on TCRdb alone, since no DNA is present to check it. The germline gives CDR1 MGHRA, CDR2 YSYEKL. The CDR3 runs 17 residues.

V and J are TRBV7-2 and TRBJ1-6; TCRdb's D call of TRBD1 is untestable without DNA. The germline CDR1 and CDR2 sequences are SGHTA and FQGNSA. CDR3 length equals 16 residues. The CDR3 loop is CASSSDGQVTNSPLHF.

The gene calls are TRBV4-3 and TRBJ2-7; the D call of TRBD1 rests on TCRdb alone, since no DNA is present to check it. The CDR3 is 16 residues long. Germline V CDR1 and CDR2: LGHNA, YSLEER. CDR3 in amino acids: CASSQDNGGLPYEQYF.